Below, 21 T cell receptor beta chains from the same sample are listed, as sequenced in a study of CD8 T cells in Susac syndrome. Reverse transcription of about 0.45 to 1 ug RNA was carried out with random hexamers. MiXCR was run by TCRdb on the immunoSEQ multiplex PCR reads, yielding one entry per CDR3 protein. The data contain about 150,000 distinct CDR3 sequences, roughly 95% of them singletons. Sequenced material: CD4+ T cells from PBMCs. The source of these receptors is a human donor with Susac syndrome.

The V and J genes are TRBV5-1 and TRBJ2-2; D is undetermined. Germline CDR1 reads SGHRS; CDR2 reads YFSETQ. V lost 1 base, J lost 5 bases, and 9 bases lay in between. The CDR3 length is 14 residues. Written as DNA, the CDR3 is TGCGCCAGCAGCTTGTTATGGGGTACCGGGGAGCTGTTTTTT. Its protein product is CASSLLWGTGELFF. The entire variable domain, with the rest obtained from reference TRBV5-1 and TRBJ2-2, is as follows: KAGVTQTPRYLIKTRGQQVTLSCSPISGHRSVSWYQQTPGQGLQFLFEYFSETQRNKGNFPGRFSGRQFSNSRSEMNVSTLELGDSALYLCASSLLWGTGELFFGEGSRLTVL.

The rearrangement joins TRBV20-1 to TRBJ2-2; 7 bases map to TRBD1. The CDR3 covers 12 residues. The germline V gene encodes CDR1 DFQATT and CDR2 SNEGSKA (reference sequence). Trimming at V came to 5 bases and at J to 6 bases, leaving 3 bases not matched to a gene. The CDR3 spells CSAGRGPGELFF. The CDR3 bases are TGCAGTGCTGGAAGGGGGCCCGGGGAGCTGTTTTTT.

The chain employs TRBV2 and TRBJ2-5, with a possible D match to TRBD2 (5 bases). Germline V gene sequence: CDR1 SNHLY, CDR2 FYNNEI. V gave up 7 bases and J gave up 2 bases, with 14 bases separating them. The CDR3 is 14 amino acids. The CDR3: CASKEDRTQETQYF. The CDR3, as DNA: TGTGCCAGCAAAGAAGATAGGACTCAAGAGACCCAGTACTTC.

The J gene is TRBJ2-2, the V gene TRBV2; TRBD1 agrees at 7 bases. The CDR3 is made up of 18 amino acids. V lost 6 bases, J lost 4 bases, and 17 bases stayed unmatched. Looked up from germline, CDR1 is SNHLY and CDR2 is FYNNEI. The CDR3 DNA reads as TGTGCCAGCAGACCCTCTTCCCCTGGAAGGGGGCCCACCGGGGAGCTGTTTTTT. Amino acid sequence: CASRPSSPGRGPTGELFF.

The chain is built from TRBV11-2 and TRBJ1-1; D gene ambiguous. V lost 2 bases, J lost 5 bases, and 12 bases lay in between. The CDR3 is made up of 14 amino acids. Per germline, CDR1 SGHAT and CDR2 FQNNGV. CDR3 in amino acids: CASSLNEGGTEAFF. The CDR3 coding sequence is TGTGCCAGCAGCTTAAATGAGGGAGGAACTGAAGCTTTCTTT.

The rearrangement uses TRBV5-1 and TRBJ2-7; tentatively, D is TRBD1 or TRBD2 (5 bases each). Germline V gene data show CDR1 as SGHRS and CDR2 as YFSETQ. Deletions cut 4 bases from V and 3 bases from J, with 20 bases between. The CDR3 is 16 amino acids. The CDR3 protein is CASSNPTGTVDYEQYF. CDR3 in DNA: TGCGCCAGCAGCAACCCTACTGGGACGGTAGACTACGAGCAGTACTTC.

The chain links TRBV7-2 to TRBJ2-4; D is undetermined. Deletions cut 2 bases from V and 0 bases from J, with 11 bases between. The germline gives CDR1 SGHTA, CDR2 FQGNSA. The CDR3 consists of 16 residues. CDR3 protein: CASSLPHTLAKNIQYF. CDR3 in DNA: TGTGCCAGCAGCTTACCACATACCCTAGCCAAAAACATTCAGTACTTC.

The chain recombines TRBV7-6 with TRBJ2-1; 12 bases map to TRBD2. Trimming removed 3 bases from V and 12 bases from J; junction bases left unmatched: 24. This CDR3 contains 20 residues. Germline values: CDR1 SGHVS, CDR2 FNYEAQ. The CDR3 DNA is TGTGCCAGCAGCTTCGACGCTGCCTTCTCTAGCGGGGGGGCCGGGGGTGTGCAGTTCTTC. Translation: CASSFDAAFSSGGAGGVQFF.

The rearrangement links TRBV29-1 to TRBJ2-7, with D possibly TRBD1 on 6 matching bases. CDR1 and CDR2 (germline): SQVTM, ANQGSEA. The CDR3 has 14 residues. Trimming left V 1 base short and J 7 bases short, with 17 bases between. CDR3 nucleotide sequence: TGCAGCGTTGAAGCGGGCAGGGGAAGGTTTGAGCAGTACTTC. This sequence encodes CSVEAGRGRFEQYF.

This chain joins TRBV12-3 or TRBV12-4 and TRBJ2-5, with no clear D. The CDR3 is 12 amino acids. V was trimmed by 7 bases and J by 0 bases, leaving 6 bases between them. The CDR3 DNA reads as TGTGCCAGCACCTCTTACCAAGAGACCCAGTACTTC. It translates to CASTSYQETQYF.

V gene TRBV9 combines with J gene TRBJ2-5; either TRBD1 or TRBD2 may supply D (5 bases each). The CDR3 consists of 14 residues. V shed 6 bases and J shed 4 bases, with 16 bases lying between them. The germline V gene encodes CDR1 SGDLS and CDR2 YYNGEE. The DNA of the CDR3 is TGTGCCAGCACCCGAGATGGGGGTACAGAGACCCAGTACTTC. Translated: CASTRDGGTETQYF.

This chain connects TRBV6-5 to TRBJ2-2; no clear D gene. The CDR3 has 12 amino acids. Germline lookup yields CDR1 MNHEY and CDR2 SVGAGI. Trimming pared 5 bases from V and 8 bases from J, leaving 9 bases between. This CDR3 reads CASSKVGGELFF. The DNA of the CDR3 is TGTGCCAGCAGTAAGGTCGGTGGGGAGCTGTTTTTT.

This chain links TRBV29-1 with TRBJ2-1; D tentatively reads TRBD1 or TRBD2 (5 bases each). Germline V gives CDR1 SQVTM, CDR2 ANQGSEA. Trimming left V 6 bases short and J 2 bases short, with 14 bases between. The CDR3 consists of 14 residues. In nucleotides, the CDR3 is TGCAGCGTGTGGGACGGTGGCGCCTACAATGAGCAGTTCTTC. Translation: CSVWDGGAYNEQFF.

The CDR3 spells CASSRTGPHTEAFF. In nucleotides, the CDR3 is TGTGCCAGCAGTCGGACAGGCCCCCACACTGAAGCTTTCTTT. The chain couples TRBV12-3 or TRBV12-4 to TRBJ1-1, with 7 bases that match TRBD1. This CDR3 is built from 14 residues. J lost 3 bases, V lost 5 bases, and 6 bases had no gene match.

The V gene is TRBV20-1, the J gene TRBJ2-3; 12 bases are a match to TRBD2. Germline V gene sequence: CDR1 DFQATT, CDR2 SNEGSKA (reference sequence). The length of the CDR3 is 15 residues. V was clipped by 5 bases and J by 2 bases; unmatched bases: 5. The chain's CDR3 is CSAFWTSGVTDTQYF. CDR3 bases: TGCAGTGCTTTCTGGACTAGCGGGGTCACAGATACGCAGTATTTT.

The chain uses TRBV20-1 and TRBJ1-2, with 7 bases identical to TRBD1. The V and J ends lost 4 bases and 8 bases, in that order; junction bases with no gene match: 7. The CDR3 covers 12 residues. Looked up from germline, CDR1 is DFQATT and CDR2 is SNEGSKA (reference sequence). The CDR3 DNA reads TGCAGTGCTAATCAACAGGGGCTCGGCTACACCTTC. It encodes CSANQQGLGYTF.

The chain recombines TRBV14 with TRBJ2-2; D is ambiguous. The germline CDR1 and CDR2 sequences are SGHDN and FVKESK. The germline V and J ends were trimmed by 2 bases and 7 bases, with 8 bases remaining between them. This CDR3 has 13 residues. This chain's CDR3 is CASSQNIVGELFF. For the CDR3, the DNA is TGTGCCAGCAGCCAAAACATAGTCGGGGAGCTGTTTTTT.

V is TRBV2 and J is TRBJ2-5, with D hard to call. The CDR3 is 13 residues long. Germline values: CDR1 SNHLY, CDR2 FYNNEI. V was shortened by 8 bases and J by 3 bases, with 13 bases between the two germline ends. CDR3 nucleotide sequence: TGTGCCAGCTCGTTTAATGGGGAAGAGACCCAGTACTTC. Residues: CASSFNGEETQYF.

The CDR3: CASSLDVGQPNTGELFF. DNA of the CDR3: TGTGCCAGCAGCTTGGATGTGGGACAACCGAACACCGGGGAGCTGTTTTTT. The chain has TRBV5-6 and TRBJ2-2, with D maybe TRBD1 (6 bases). V was shortened by 0 bases and J by 0 bases, with 12 bases between the two germline ends. This CDR3 has 17 residues. CDR1 and CDR2 (germline): SGHDT, YYEEEE.

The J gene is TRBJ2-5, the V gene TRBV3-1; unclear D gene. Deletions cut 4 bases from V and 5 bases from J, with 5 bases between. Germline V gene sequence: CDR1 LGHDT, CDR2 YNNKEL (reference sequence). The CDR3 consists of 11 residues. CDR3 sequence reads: CASSRTETQYF. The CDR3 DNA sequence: TGTGCCAGCAGCCGTACCGAGACCCAGTACTTC.

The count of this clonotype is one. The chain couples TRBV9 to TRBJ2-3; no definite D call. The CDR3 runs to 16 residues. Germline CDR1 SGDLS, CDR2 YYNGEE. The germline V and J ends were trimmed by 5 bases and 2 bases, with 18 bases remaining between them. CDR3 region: CASSELWTGFTDTQYF. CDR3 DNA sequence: TGTGCCAGCAGTGAACTTTGGACGGGTTTCACAGATACGCAGTATTTT.